This T cell receptor beta chain was captured by sequencing in a study of T-cell reconstitution after alpha-beta-depleted transplantation in children. Trimming pared 6 bases from V and 4 bases from J, leaving 12 bases between. The length of the CDR3 is 13 residues. There are a few counts of this clonotype. As it was prepared, the TCRbeta library received unique molecular identifiers. TCRdb processed the PCR reads anew with MiXCR; each CDR3 protein has one entry. The table has about 900,000 distinct CDR3 sequences, about 30% seen once. Sample: PBMCs, mostly from graft donor cells, taken 360 days after TCRalphabeta/CD19-depleted stem cell transplant. The clonotype originates from a boy younger than two who had a stem cell transplant for SCID, so the T cells may come from the graft donor. The chain joins TRBV12-3 or TRBV12-4 to TRBJ1-1; perhaps TRBD1 as D (5 bases). CDR3 amino acids: CASSAGDFTEAFF. CDR3 in DNA: TGTGCCAGCAGCGCCGGGGACTTCACTGAAGCTTTCTTT.